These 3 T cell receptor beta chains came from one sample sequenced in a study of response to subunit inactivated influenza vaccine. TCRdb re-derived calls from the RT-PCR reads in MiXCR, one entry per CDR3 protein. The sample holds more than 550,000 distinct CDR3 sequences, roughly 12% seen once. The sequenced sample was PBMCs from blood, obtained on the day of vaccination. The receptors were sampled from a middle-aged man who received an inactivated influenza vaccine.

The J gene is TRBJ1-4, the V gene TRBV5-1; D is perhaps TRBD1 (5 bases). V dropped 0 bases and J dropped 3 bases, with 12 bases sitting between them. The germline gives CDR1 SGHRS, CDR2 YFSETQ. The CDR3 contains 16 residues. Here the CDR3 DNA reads TGCGCCAGCAGCTTGGGTAATACAGGAGCTAATGAAAAACTGTTTTTT. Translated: CASSLGNTGANEKLFF.

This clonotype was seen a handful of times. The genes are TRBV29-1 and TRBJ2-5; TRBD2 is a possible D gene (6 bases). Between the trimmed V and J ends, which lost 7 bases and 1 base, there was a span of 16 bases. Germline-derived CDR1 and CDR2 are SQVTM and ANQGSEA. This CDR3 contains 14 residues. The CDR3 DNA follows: TGCAGCGCTCGCGGGATCGGGAGCCAAGAGACCCAGTACTTC. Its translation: CSARGIGSQETQYF.

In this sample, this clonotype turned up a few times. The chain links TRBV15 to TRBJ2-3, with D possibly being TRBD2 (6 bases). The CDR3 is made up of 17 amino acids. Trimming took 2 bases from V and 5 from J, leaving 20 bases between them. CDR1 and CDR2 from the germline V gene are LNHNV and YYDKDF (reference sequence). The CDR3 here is CATSRQGLSTSGDTQYF. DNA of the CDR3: TGTGCCACCAGCAGACAGGGACTCTCAACCTCCGGAGATACGCAGTATTTT.